The clone carrying this T cell receptor beta chain occurred many times. Its specificity is not known. The data belong to a study of identical twins. This CDR3 is built from 13 residues. Per germline, CDR1 SQVTM and CDR2 ANQGSEA. Trimming took 6 bases from V and 4 from J; bases not matched to a gene: 7. Study findings and constraints: Modelling approaches yielded underestimates of out-of-frame TCR alpha sharing between monozygotic twins. Diverse VJ usage suggested most zero-insertion clonotypes were not invariant T cells.

Template switching (which added a universal primer site) was used, and cDNA carried unique molecular identifiers. TCRdb ran MiXCR on the 5' RACE reads and lists one entry per CDR3 protein. The table lists more than 650,000 distinct CDR3 sequences, 6.1% of them singletons. This receptor was obtained from a man between 18 and 29 years old in good health. The material sequenced was naive T cells sorted from blood. The J gene is TRBJ1-1, the V gene TRBV29-1, with 8 bases identical to TRBD1. This CDR3 reads CSVLTGVGTEAFF. CDR3 in DNA: TGCAGCGTATTGACAGGGGTGGGCACTGAAGCTTTCTTT.